This passage covers 9 T cell receptor beta chains from one sample sequenced in a study of blood T cell repertoires in COVID-19. Generated by immunoSEQ multiplex PCR, the TCRdb table keeps only in-frame clones and is missing some. The sample carries roughly 150,000 clones, less than 80% recorded once. The specimen was PBMCs or T cells enriched from blood (not recorded which). The origin of the receptors is a woman between 65 and 79 years old in a cohort exposed to, infected with or recovered from COVID-19 (not recorded which).

The V call is TRBV3-1 (or the pseudogene TRBV3-2), the J call TRBJ2-7, with TRBD2 matching 14 bases. The CDR3 has 15 amino acids. Per the germline V gene, CDR1 is LGHDT and CDR2 is YNNKEL (reference sequence). J was trimmed by 6 bases and V by 1 base; bases with no gene match: 2. The CDR3 reads CASSQGGLAGVEQYF. The CDR3 nucleotides are TGTGCCAGCAGCCAAGGGGGACTAGCGGGAGTCGAGCAGTACTTC.

The CDR3 is CASSQIDRGRVAGELFF. DNA of the CDR3: TGTGCCAGCAGCCAAATAGACAGGGGTCGAGTAGCCGGGGAGCTGTTTTTT. The J gene is TRBJ2-2, the V gene TRBV4-2, with 8 nucleotides matching TRBD1. This CDR3 contains 17 residues. The junction had 11 bases not matched to a gene; V was cut back by 2 bases and J by 6 bases. Germline loops: CDR1 LGHNA, CDR2 YNFKEQ.

There are a few counts of this clone. The gene calls are TRBV3-1 (or the pseudogene TRBV3-2) and TRBJ2-7; a weak D match, TRBD2 (5 bases). Germline assignment: CDR1 LGHDT and CDR2 YNNKEL (reference sequence). This CDR3 region has 16 residues. V lost 4 bases and J 1 base, leaving 17 bases between the germline ends. The DNA for the CDR3 is TGTGCCAGCAGCCCACTCTCCCGACCGGGGTCCTACGAGCAGTACTTC. This translates into CASSPLSRPGSYEQYF.

J is TRBJ2-1 and V is TRBV2, with D possibly TRBD1 on 5 matching bases. V was trimmed by 4 bases and J by 3 bases, leaving 13 bases between them. From germline, CDR1 is SNHLY and CDR2 FYNNEI. The CDR3 sequence is 15 residues long. The chain's CDR3 is CASSALGVGYNEQFF. DNA of the CDR3: TGTGCCAGCAGTGCATTAGGGGTTGGCTACAATGAGCAGTTCTTC.

The J gene is TRBJ2-3, the V gene TRBV9; D is uncertain. Germline V gives CDR1 SGDLS, CDR2 YYNGEE. V lost 3 bases to trimming and J lost 1 base, with 3 bases between them. The CDR3 sequence is 12 residues long. DNA for the CDR3: TGTGCCAGCAGCGAGCGCACAGATACGCAGTATTTT. Its protein product is CASSERTDTQYF.

The V call is TRBV27, the J call TRBJ1-4, with D tentatively TRBD1 (5 bases). CDR1 and CDR2 (germline): MNHEY, SMNVEV (reference sequence). The CDR3 extends over 14 amino acids. V was clipped by 2 bases and J by 9 bases, with 13 bases between them. The CDR3: CASSLRGAGQKLFF. CDR3 nucleotide sequence: TGTGCCAGCAGTTTACGCGGGGCAGGACAAAAACTGTTTTTT.

The V call is TRBV7-2, the J call TRBJ2-2, with D uncertain. Per the germline V gene, CDR1 is SGHTA and CDR2 is FQGNSA. Trimming stripped 0 bases from V and 3 bases from J, with 5 bases between. The length of the CDR3 is 14 residues. For the CDR3, the DNA is TGTGCCAGCAGCTTAGCGCGGTACACCGGGGAGCTGTTTTTT. The encoded protein is CASSLARYTGELFF.

The chain links TRBV6-6 to TRBJ2-1; the match to TRBD2 covers 10 bases. Unmatched junction bases numbered 5, after V lost 4 bases and J lost 2 bases. This CDR3 has 16 residues. CDR1 and CDR2 (germline): MNHNY, SVGAGI (reference sequence). In nucleotides, the CDR3 is TGTGCCAGCAGTTCACCCGGACTAGCGGCCTACAATGAGCAGTTCTTC. This translates into CASSSPGLAAYNEQFF.

This chain joins TRBV7-2 and TRBJ2-3, with 13 bases fitting TRBD2. J gave up 0 bases and V 7 bases, and 10 bases lay outside the gene matches. Germline CDR1 reads SGHTA; CDR2 reads FQGNSA. The CDR3 consists of 18 residues. CDR3 DNA: TGTGCCAGCAACACGGGACTAGCGGGATATATTAGCACAGATACGCAGTATTTT. This translates into CASNTGLAGYISTDTQYF.